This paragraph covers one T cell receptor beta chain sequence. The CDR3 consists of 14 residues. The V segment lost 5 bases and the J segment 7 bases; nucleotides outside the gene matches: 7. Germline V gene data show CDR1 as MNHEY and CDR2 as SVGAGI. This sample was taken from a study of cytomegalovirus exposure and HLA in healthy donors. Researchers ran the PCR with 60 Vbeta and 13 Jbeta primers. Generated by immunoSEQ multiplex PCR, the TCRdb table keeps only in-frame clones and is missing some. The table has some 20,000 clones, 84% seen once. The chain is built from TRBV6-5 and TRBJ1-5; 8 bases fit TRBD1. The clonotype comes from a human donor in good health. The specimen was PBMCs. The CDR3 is CASSTGQGYQPQHF. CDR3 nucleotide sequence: TGTGCCAGCAGTACAGGACAGGGCTACCAGCCCCAGCATTTT.